Listed below are T cell receptor beta chains from one sample, sequenced in a study of somatic mutations in cytotoxic T cells in rheumatoid arthritis. Assay: immunoSEQ multiplex PCR; the TCRdb copy retains only in-frame clones and omits some. Among 10,000 to 12,000 clones listed, under 85% were seen once. The sample taken for sequencing was CD8+ T cells sorted from blood. All receptors derive from a man over 45 in good health. Each CDR3 is given with its conserved first and last residue. The D gene is left open where the match is weak. Where a row states a size, it is once, few, many or the class of an expanded clone; other rows omit it.

size: .
V: TRBV6-4
J: TRBJ2-2
D: .
CDR3: CASSESWGSPGELFF
DNA: TGTGCCAGCAGTGAATCCTGGGGCAGCCCCGGGGAGCTGTTTTTT

size: .
V: TRBV11-2
J: TRBJ1-1
D: TRBD1
CDR3: CASSSTTKGAWETEAFF
DNA: TGTGCCAGCAGCTCAACTACAAAGGGGGCGTGGGAAACTGAAGCTTTCTTT

size: .
V: TRBV4-1
J: TRBJ2-3
D: .
CDR3: CASSQEKHADTQYF
DNA: TGCGCCAGCAGCCAAGAAAAGCACGCAGATACGCAGTATTTT

size: .
V: TRBV28
J: TRBJ2-4
D: .
CDR3: CASSWGDRSLAKNIQYF
DNA: TGTGCCAGCAGTTGGGGAGACAGGTCGTTAGCCAAAAACATTCAGTACTTC

size: .
V: TRBV9
J: TRBJ1-1
D: .
CDR3: CASSVGRYTEAFF
DNA: TGTGCCAGCAGCGTAGGGCGGTACACTGAAGCTTTCTTT

size: .
V: TRBV9
J: TRBJ1-5
D: .
CDR3: CASSPGEYQPQHF
DNA: TGTGCCAGCAGCCCGGGGGAGTATCAGCCCCAGCATTTT

size: .
V: TRBV7-9
J: TRBJ1-4
D: .
CDR3: CASSPGRGATNEKLFF
DNA: TGTGCCAGCAGCCCTGGCAGGGGTGCAACTAATGAAAAACTGTTTTTT

size: few
V: TRBV10-3
J: TRBJ2-3
D: TRBD2
CDR3: CAISEARGLVAYTDTQYF
DNA: TGTGCCATCAGTGAGGCTCGTGGACTAGTGGCTTACACAGATACGCAGTATTTT

size: once
V: TRBV28
J: TRBJ2-1
D: TRBD2
CDR3: CASRPSGPSSYNEQFF
DNA: TGTGCCAGCAGGCCTAGCGGGCCGAGCTCCTACAATGAGCAGTTCTTC

size: .
V: TRBV7-8
J: TRBJ2-1
D: .
CDR3: CASSLYRESSYNEQFF
DNA: TGTGCCAGCAGCTTATATCGGGAGAGCTCCTACAATGAGCAGTTCTTC

size: .
V: TRBV5-1
J: TRBJ2-1
D: TRBD2
CDR3: CASSLASQRGGPGEQFF
DNA: TGCGCCAGCAGCTTGGCCTCCCAGCGGGGGGGCCCAGGTGAGCAGTTCTTC

size: .
V: TRBV28
J: TRBJ2-7
D: TRBD1
CDR3: CASRQTRDRGNEQYF
DNA: TGTGCCAGCAGGCAAACCCGGGACAGGGGGAACGAGCAGTACTTC

size: once
V: TRBV11-2
J: TRBJ2-3
D: .
CDR3: CASSLPRGIADTQYF
DNA: TGTGCCAGCAGCTTACCCAGGGGAATTGCAGATACGCAGTATTTT

size: .
V: TRBV13
J: TRBJ2-7
D: .
CDR3: CASSQDFSYEQYF
DNA: TGTGCCAGCAGCCAGGACTTCTCCTACGAGCAGTACTTC

size: .
V: TRBV2
J: TRBJ1-2
D: .
CDR3: CASRQAGGYTF
DNA: TGTGCCAGCAGGCAGGCTGGTGGCTACACCTTC

size: few
V: TRBV4-3
J: TRBJ2-7
D: TRBD2
CDR3: CASSPGVGLAIGDEQYF
DNA: TGCGCCAGCAGCCCTGGGGTGGGACTAGCGATCGGAGACGAGCAGTACTTC

size: .
V: TRBV25-1
J: TRBJ2-5
D: TRBD1
CDR3: CASTMGDREETQYF
DNA: TGTGCCAGCACCATGGGGGACAGGGAGGAGACCCAGTACTTC

size: .
V: TRBV28
J: TRBJ1-4
D: TRBD1
CDR3: CASGETGTNEKLFF
DNA: TGTGCCAGCGGGGAGACAGGGACTAATGAAAAACTGTTTTTT

size: .
V: TRBV7-9
J: TRBJ2-7
D: TRBD2
CDR3: CASSPSGRGSYEQYF
DNA: TGTGCCAGCAGCCCTAGCGGGAGAGGGTCCTACGAGCAGTACTTC

size: .
V: TRBV7-2
J: TRBJ2-1
D: TRBD2
CDR3: CASSVGLAVYEQFF
DNA: TGTGCCAGCAGCGTAGGACTAGCTGTCTATGAACAGTTCTTC

size: .
V: TRBV7-3
J: TRBJ2-5
D: TRBD2
CDR3: CASSSGGPETQYF
DNA: TGTGCCAGCAGCTCGGGAGGGCCGGAGACCCAGTACTTC

size: .
V: TRBV14
J: TRBJ2-7
D: .
CDR3: CASSPGRIEQYF
DNA: TGTGCCAGCAGCCCAGGGAGGATCGAGCAGTACTTC

size: few
V: TRBV29-1
J: TRBJ1-1
D: .
CDR3: CSVTLDRYTEAFF
DNA: TGCAGCGTTACCCTCGACAGATACACTGAAGCTTTCTTT

size: .
V: TRBV27
J: TRBJ2-7
D: .
CDR3: CASSSSTGRIVYEQYF
DNA: TGTGCCAGCAGTTCCTCGACAGGGAGGATTGTCTACGAGCAGTACTTC

size: .
V: TRBV7-3
J: TRBJ1-2
D: TRBD1
CDR3: CASSPQGDGNYGYTF
DNA: TGTGCCAGCAGCCCTCAGGGGGACGGTAACTATGGCTACACCTTC

size: .
V: TRBV9
J: TRBJ1-4
D: TRBD1
CDR3: CASSISGTGNEKLFF
DNA: TGTGCCAGCAGCATTAGTGGGACAGGGAATGAAAAACTGTTTTTT

size: .
V: TRBV14
J: TRBJ2-7
D: .
CDR3: CASSPGGLGEQYF
DNA: TGTGCCAGCAGCCCCGGCGGACTGGGCGAGCAGTACTTC

size: .
V: TRBV9
J: TRBJ2-2
D: .
CDR3: CASSALNTGELFF
DNA: TGTGCCAGCAGCGCGTTAAACACCGGGGAGCTGTTTTTT

size: once
V: TRBV5-1
J: TRBJ2-7
D: .
CDR3: CASSLHRSYEQYF
DNA: TGCGCCAGCAGCTTGCACAGATCCTACGAGCAGTACTTC

size: .
V: TRBV2
J: TRBJ1-1
D: TRBD1
CDR3: CASSEKGATEAFF
DNA: TGTGCCAGCAGCGAAAAGGGGGCCACTGAAGCTTTCTTT

size: .
V: TRBV7-8
J: TRBJ2-7
D: TRBD2
CDR3: CASRRGLAGGPIPYEQYF
DNA: TGTGCCAGCCGCCGCGGACTAGCGGGAGGGCCAATTCCCTACGAGCAGTACTTC

size: .
V: TRBV30
J: TRBJ1-1
D: .
CDR3: CAWTPDTEAFF
DNA: TGTGCCTGGACCCCCGACACTGAAGCTTTCTTT

size: .
V: TRBV9
J: TRBJ2-7
D: .
CDR3: CASSATGGLKHEQYF
DNA: TGTGCCAGCAGCGCAACAGGAGGGCTGAAACACGAGCAGTACTTC

size: .
V: TRBV9
J: TRBJ2-7
D: .
CDR3: CASSPTGTTYEQYF
DNA: TGTGCCAGCAGCCCCACCGGGACAACTTACGAGCAGTACTTC

size: .
V: TRBV19
J: TRBJ1-2
D: .
CDR3: CASSIEPANYGYTF
DNA: TGTGCCAGTAGTATAGAACCGGCTAACTATGGCTACACCTTC

size: few
V: TRBV7-2
J: TRBJ2-7
D: TRBD2
CDR3: CASSSSGRGASYEQYF
DNA: TGTGCCAGCAGCTCCTCCGGGCGGGGGGCATCCTACGAGCAGTACTTC

size: .
V: TRBV4-1
J: TRBJ1-1
D: .
CDR3: CASSQEPGMNTEAFF
DNA: TGCGCCAGCAGCCAAGAACCGGGGATGAACACTGAAGCTTTCTTT

size: .
V: TRBV28
J: TRBJ2-1
D: .
CDR3: CASLRAGFPYNEQFF
DNA: TGTGCCAGCCTCAGGGCCGGGTTCCCCTACAATGAGCAGTTCTTC

size: .
V: TRBV6-5
J: TRBJ1-2
D: TRBD1
CDR3: CASSLGTGGVRGYTF
DNA: TGTGCCAGCAGTCTGGGGACAGGGGGGGTTCGTGGCTACACCTTC

size: .
V: TRBV4-1
J: TRBJ2-3
D: .
CDR3: CASSRASSQPDTQYF
DNA: TGCGCCAGCAGCCGTGCCAGTAGCCAGCCAGATACGCAGTATTTT

size: once
V: TRBV28
J: TRBJ2-7
D: TRBD1
CDR3: CASRPISRDRDYEQYF
DNA: TGTGCCAGCAGACCCATAAGCCGGGACAGGGATTACGAGCAGTACTTC

size: .
V: TRBV6-1
J: TRBJ1-1
D: TRBD1
CDR3: CASSEATGGNTEAFF
DNA: TGTGCCAGCAGTGAAGCGACAGGGGGGAACACTGAAGCTTTCTTT

size: .
V: TRBV9
J: TRBJ2-2
D: .
CDR3: CASSDFVGRGANTGELFF
DNA: TGTGCCAGCAGCGACTTCGTCGGCAGGGGGGCGAACACCGGGGAGCTGTTTTTT

size: .
V: TRBV6-5
J: TRBJ2-7
D: .
CDR3: CASRASGSSYEQYF
DNA: TGTGCCAGCAGAGCGTCCGGGAGCTCCTACGAGCAGTACTTC

size: .
V: TRBV19
J: TRBJ2-2
D: TRBD2
CDR3: CASSMGRGAANTGELFF
DNA: TGTGCCAGTAGTATGGGGCGGGGGGCCGCGAACACCGGGGAGCTGTTTTTT

size: .
V: TRBV6-6
J: TRBJ1-3
D: TRBD1
CDR3: CASSYWGTGLETIYF
DNA: TGTGCCAGCAGTTACTGGGGGACAGGCCTTGAGACCATATATTTT

size: .
V: TRBV7-9
J: TRBJ2-7
D: .
CDR3: CASSRDSYPEQYF
DNA: TGTGCCAGCAGCCGGGACTCATATCCCGAGCAGTACTTC